This entry features one TCR beta chain sequence. What it binds is not known. These data come from a study of blood T cells in healthy people across ages. The CDR3 is 15 residues long. Germline V gene sequence: CDR1 SGHTA, CDR2 FQGNSA. The V end lost 1 base, the J end lost 6 bases, and 15 bases lay between the germline ends. Study results and caveats: Long-lived donors had more naive CD4+ cells and higher diversity than aged donors.

A second PCR of roughly 7 to 11 cycles used a sample-barcoded 5' primer and a J-beta primer mix. TCRdb reprocessed the 5' RACE reads via MiXCR and lists one record per CDR3 protein. The data contain hundreds of thousands of distinct CDR3 sequences, 45% to 50% of them singletons. Material: blood. This clonotype was obtained from a woman in her sixties or seventies in good health. The chain couples TRBV7-2 to TRBJ2-5; D uncertain. As DNA, the CDR3 is TGTGCCAGCAGCTTAGGTTCAACAACCGGAAAGACCCAGTACTTC. This sequence encodes CASSLGSTTGKTQYF.